The clone carrying this T cell receptor beta chain was recorded only once. There are 16 residues in the CDR3. Germline V gives CDR1 SGHNT, CDR2 YYREEE (reference sequence). V lost 2 bases and J lost 9; bases outside the gene matches: 14. Allocation to cohorts depended on clinical history reported by the participants. In Cohort 3, a recovered donor had either two negative PCRs, clearance, or symptom resolution. TCRdb's table, derived via immunoSEQ multiplex PCR, lists solely in-frame clones and lacks some. The sample lists about 290,000 clones, around nine tenths occurring once. The entry originates in a study of blood T cell repertoires in COVID-19. Turning to the study itself: PBMCs, B-cell-depleted T cells, or T cells provided the cDNA or gDNA that made up the material.

V is TRBV5-4 and J is TRBJ2-5, with 9 bases lining up with TRBD2. This TCR was recovered from a woman in her thirties or forties who had recovered from COVID-19. What was sequenced was PBMCs or T cells enriched from blood (not recorded which). The CDR3 DNA reads as TGTGCCAGCAGCTTACCCAGCGGGGGGACCGCGGGGGCCCAGTACTTC. This gives the protein CASSLPSGGTAGAQYF.